The clone carrying this T cell receptor beta chain appeared a single time. The sample comes from a study of T-cell memory formation after mild COVID-19. TCRdb processed the 5' RACE reads anew with MiXCR; each CDR3 protein has one entry. The data hold some 440,000 distinct CDR3 sequences, with 20% to 25% observed a single time. The CDR3 length is 13 residues. The ends were cut back, 8 bases at V and 2 bases at J, with 14 bases in the middle. Germline values: CDR1 DFQATT, CDR2 SNEGSKA (reference sequence). The J gene is TRBJ2-3, the V gene TRBV20-1; a weak D match, TRBD1 (5 bases). This sequence was found in an adult woman who had mild COVID-19 (a few samples of this study predate the infection). Cell type and time point are not known. Material for sequencing was PBMCs or a T cell subset sorted from them (not recorded which). The DNA of the CDR3 is TGCAGTTTCTGGGGCTCGCTCACAGATACGCAGTATTTT. Its translation: CSFWGSLTDTQYF.